The 6 T cell receptor beta chains presented below share a single source sample, sequenced in a study of CD8 T cell repertoires and HIV-1 epitope variants. TCRdb's table, derived via immunoSEQ multiplex PCR, lists solely in-frame clones and lacks some. This table has under 3,000 clones, about 60% appearing once. No antigen has been assigned to these receptors. The specimen sequenced was cultured CD8+ T cells derived from PBMCs. The receptors derive from a male donor with HIV.

The V gene is TRBV7-8, the J gene TRBJ2-7; 7 bases map to TRBD1. This CDR3 region has 15 residues. After removal of 1 base from V and 3 bases from J, the junction contained 6 bases not matched to a gene. Germline values: CDR1 SGHVS, CDR2 FQNEAQ. The CDR3, as DNA: TGTGCCAGCAGCTTAGTGTCAGGGGGAAGCTACGAGCAGTACTTC. It yields the protein CASSLVSGGSYEQYF.

The chain recombines TRBV27 with TRBJ2-6; the D gene is possibly TRBD2 (5 bases). This CDR3 has 16 amino acids. The germline V gene has CDR1 MNHEY and CDR2 SMNVEV (reference sequence). The V end was cut by 6 bases, the J end by 2 bases, with 14 bases between. The CDR3 bases are TGTGCCAGCAGGCCGTCCCCAGCGGCTGGGGCCAACGTCCTGACTTTC. Amino acid sequence: CASRPSPAAGANVLTF.

This clone showed up just once. The gene calls are TRBV29-1 and TRBJ1-5, with D unclear. The CDR3 loop spans 15 amino acids. The V end lost 4 bases, the J end lost 5 bases, and 18 bases lay between the germline ends. Germline values: CDR1 SQVTM, CDR2 ANQGSEA. CDR3 in DNA: TGCAGCGTTGTGGGTCGGGCCGGGTCCGATCAGCCCCAGCATTTT. It encodes CSVVGRAGSDQPQHF.

The CDR3 DNA reads TGTGCCAGCAGTTTAAGCGCCCGCAGGGGCGGTCAGCCCCAGCATTTT. Translated: CASSLSARRGGQPQHF. This rearrangement joins TRBV27 to TRBJ1-5; a weak D match, TRBD1 (6 bases). Between the trimmed V and J ends, which lost 2 bases and 6 bases, there was a span of 17 bases. This CDR3 contains 16 residues. Germline V gene sequence: CDR1 MNHEY, CDR2 SMNVEV (reference sequence).

This chain links TRBV9 with TRBJ2-7; 14 bases match TRBD2. CDR1 is SGDLS, CDR2 YYNGEE, per germline. After removal of 3 bases from V and 5 bases from J, the junction contained 4 bases not matched to a gene. This CDR3 spans 15 amino acids. In nucleotides, the CDR3 is TGTGCCAGCAGCGAGACTAGCGGGGGGGCTAACGAGCAGTACTTC. Protein product: CASSETSGGANEQYF.

The chain employs TRBV28 and TRBJ1-5; 7 bases line up with TRBD1. J was trimmed by 2 bases and V by 5 bases; bases with no gene match: 3. The CDR3 is made up of 14 amino acids. Germline CDR1 is MDHEN and CDR2 is SYDVKM. Written as DNA, the CDR3 is TGTGCCAGCAGTCAAACAGGGGGCAATCAGCCCCAGCATTTT. Translating it yields CASSQTGGNQPQHF.